This TCR beta chain appears in the sequencing data of a study of CD8+ T cells in alopecia areata. Cell sorting on a FACSAria was used to separate CD4+ and CD8+ T cells from the PBMCs. CDR1 and CDR2 from the germline V gene are SEHNR and FQNEAQ (reference sequence). The CDR3 sequence is 14 residues long. V lost 5 bases to trimming and J lost 0 bases, with 9 bases between them. Sequencing used cDNA as its template, made by extracting RNA and reverse transcribing it. The table came from immunoSEQ multiplex PCR; TCRdb's copy has only in-frame clones and leaves some out. Among roughly 150,000 clones listed, 45% to 60% were seen once.

The sample consisted of CD4+ T cells sorted from blood. The TCR comes from a human donor in good health. The V gene is TRBV7-9, the J gene TRBJ2-3; D perhaps matches TRBD2 (5 bases). The CDR3 DNA reads TGTGCCAGCAGCCTGACTACCAGCACAGATACGCAGTATTTT. It is translated as CASSLTTSTDTQYF. The full variable domain, its missing parts supplied by reference TRBV7-9 and TRBJ2-3, is DTGVSQNPRHKITKRGQNVTFRCDPISEHNRLYWYRQTLGQGPEFLTYFQNEAQLEKSRLLSDRFSAERPKGSFSTLEIQRTEQGDSAMYLCASSLTTSTDTQYFGPGTRLTVL.